This is a list of T cell receptor beta chains from one sample in a study of blood T cell repertoires in COVID-19. Clones were read by immunoSEQ multiplex PCR, and TCRdb kept only the in-frame ones, dropping some. The repertoire includes about 52,000 clones, approximately 82% of them detected once, and just under 7% sits in the top ten. The sequenced sample was peripheral blood. These receptors originate from a man between 70 and 80 years old with active COVID-19. The CDR3 runs from the conserved cysteine through the conserved F or W. A D gene is named only where the DNA matches it firmly. Rows may omit the clone size; those that give it use once, few, many or a size class.

d_gene | j_gene | v_gene | len | abundance | CDR3nt | CDR3aa
TRBD2 | TRBJ2-1 | TRBV7-2 | 15 | NA | TGTGCCAGCAGCCGTAGCGGGGGAACCTACAATGAGCAGTTCTTC | CASSRSGGTYNEQFF
TRBD2 | TRBJ2-7 | TRBV10-1 | 13 | NA | TGCGCCAGCATCGGGCGGGGGGGCCACGAGCAGTACTTC | CASIGRGGHEQYF
NA | TRBJ1-3 | TRBV21-1 | 15 | few | TGTGCCAGCAGCAAATTGCAGGGTCCGGGAAACACCATATATTTT | CASSKLQGPGNTIYF
TRBD1 | TRBJ1-6 | TRBV28 | 16 | few | TGTGCCAGCAGTCCGTGGACAGGGGGAGAGGGTTCACCCCTCCACTTT | CASSPWTGGEGSPLHF
NA | TRBJ1-1 | TRBV28 | 16 | once | TGTGCCAGCAGTCTTCGGGGGGGAAGATTGAACACTGAAGCTTTCTTT | CASSLRGGRLNTEAFF
TRBD1 | TRBJ1-1 | TRBV6-5 | 13 | NA | TGTGCCAGCAGTTATCCCGGGACAGGGGAAGCTTTCTTT | CASSYPGTGEAFF
NA | TRBJ2-5 | TRBV6-2/TRBV6-3 | 14 | NA | TGTGCCAGCAGTGTCCAGGGGAGTCGAGAGACCCAGTACTTC | CASSVQGSRETQYF
NA | TRBJ1-6 | TRBV30 | 13 | NA | TGTGCCTGGAGGACCCCAGGGGTTTCACCCCTCCACTTT | CAWRTPGVSPLHF
TRBD1 | TRBJ1-4 | TRBV5-1 | 16 | NA | TGCGCCAGCAGCCATCGGACAGGGGGCCTGAATGAAAAACTGTTTTTT | CASSHRTGGLNEKLFF
TRBD2 | TRBJ2-1 | TRBV7-9 | 18 | NA | TGTGCCAGCAGCTTGGGACTAGCGGGGATCGTGGCCTACAATGAGCAGTTCTTC | CASSLGLAGIVAYNEQFF
TRBD2 | TRBJ2-3 | TRBV5-1 | 14 | NA | TGCGCCAGCAGCTTGACGGGGGGGAGTGATACGCAGTATTTT | CASSLTGGSDTQYF
TRBD2 | TRBJ2-1 | TRBV4-1 | 17 | NA | TGCGCCAGCAGCCTCTACCCCTTAGCGGGGGCCTACAATGAGCAGTTCTTC | CASSLYPLAGAYNEQFF
NA | TRBJ1-6 | TRBV4-2 | 15 | NA | TGTGCCAGCAGCCAAGATTTCGCGGAGAATTCACCCCTCCACTTT | CASSQDFAENSPLHF
NA | TRBJ1-4 | TRBV19 | 13 | NA | TGTGCCAGTAGAGGGGTGGCTAATGAAAAACTGTTTTTT | CASRGVANEKLFF
TRBD2 | TRBJ2-3 | TRBV30 | 19 | NA | TGTGCCTGGAGTCATAGCGGGGGGGCGTTTTACGTTCACACAGATACGCAGTATTTT | CAWSHSGGAFYVHTDTQYF
NA | TRBJ1-1 | TRBV29-1 | 14 | NA | TGCAGCGTAGTCCGATCGGACAGGAACACTGAAGCTTTCTTT | CSVVRSDRNTEAFF
TRBD1 | TRBJ1-6 | TRBV7-9 | 16 | NA | TGTGCCAGCAGCCAAGTCGGACAGGGGGAGAATTCACCCCTCCACTTT | CASSQVGQGENSPLHF
TRBD1 | TRBJ1-2 | TRBV7-8 | 16 | NA | TGTGCCAGCAGCTTAGTTCGAGGGGGCGCGGTCTCTGGCTACACCTTC | CASSLVRGGAVSGYTF
NA | TRBJ1-1 | TRBV7-8 | 16 | NA | TGTGCCAGCAGCCCTTTTACCGGGACTCTGAACACTGAAGCTTTCTTT | CASSPFTGTLNTEAFF
NA | TRBJ1-4 | TRBV3-1/TRBV3-2 | 15 | NA | TGTGCCAGCAGCCAACAGACAGAATATAATGAAAAACTGTTTTTT | CASSQQTEYNEKLFF
NA | TRBJ2-2 | TRBV7-2 | 15 | NA | TGTGCCAGCAGCTTGGCAGGGAAGTACACCGGGGAGCTGTTTTTT | CASSLAGKYTGELFF
TRBD2 | TRBJ2-3 | TRBV24-1 | 18 | NA | TGTGCCACCTCAGGGACTAGCGGGGGGACACCGGGGGCAGATACGCAGTATTTT | CATSGTSGGTPGADTQYF
NA | TRBJ2-1 | TRBV1 | 16 | NA | TGCACCAGCAGCCACCTGGACAGGGAATCCTACAATGAGCAGTTCTTC | CTSSHLDRESYNEQFF
TRBD1 | TRBJ1-2 | TRBV6-2/TRBV6-3 | 15 | medium-sized | TGTGCCAGCACCCCTGGCAGGGGGCGCGTCTATGGCTACACCTTC | CASTPGRGRVYGYTF
TRBD2 | TRBJ2-6 | TRBV7-8 | 23 | NA | TGTGCCAGCAGCCCCAGGTGGGCCGGGACTAGATCCCAACGGGGATCTGGGGCCAACGTCCTGACTTTC | CASSPRWAGTRSQRGSGANVLTF
NA | TRBJ2-2 | TRBV9 | 18 | NA | TGTGCCAGCAGCCCCCTTAGGGAGTCCATGGGTAACACCGGGGAGCTGTTTTTT | CASSPLRESMGNTGELFF
NA | TRBJ1-3 | TRBV28 | 12 | NA | TGTGCCAGCAGTCCCGCGGGGTATTCCATATATTTT | CASSPAGYSIYF
NA | TRBJ2-7 | TRBV5-4 | 14 | NA | TGTGCCAGCAGCCCACGCACTGCCCTCTACGAGCAGTACTTC | CASSPRTALYEQYF
NA | TRBJ2-1 | TRBV20-1 | 15 | NA | TGCAGTGCTAGTGGTCAGGGGGGCGCCTACAATGAGCAGTTCTTC | CSASGQGGAYNEQFF
NA | TRBJ1-2 | TRBV7-8 | 14 | NA | TGTGCCAGCAGCTTAGCGTCAGGGATCTATGGCTACACCTTC | CASSLASGIYGYTF
NA | TRBJ1-1 | TRBV29-1 | 12 | NA | TGCAGCGTTGAGGGGGGGGGCACTGAAGCTTTCTTT | CSVEGGGTEAFF
TRBD2 | TRBJ2-7 | TRBV5-8 | 17 | NA | TGTGCCAGCAGCTTGGAGTCTTGGCGGGGGGGACCCTACGAGCAGTACTTC | CASSLESWRGGPYEQYF
TRBD1 | TRBJ1-4 | TRBV5-4 | 14 | NA | TGTGCCAGCAGCCTAGACAGGGGTAATGAAAAACTGTTTTTT | CASSLDRGNEKLFF
NA | TRBJ2-2 | TRBV19 | 15 | few | TGTGCCAGTAGCCCCACAGGGCGCTTCACCGGGGAGCTGTTTTTT | CASSPTGRFTGELFF
NA | TRBJ1-2 | TRBV28 | 13 | NA | TGTGCCAGCAGTGTACAGGCTCTCTATGGCTACACCTTC | CASSVQALYGYTF
TRBD1 | TRBJ2-7 | TRBV5-1 | 13 | NA | TGCGCCAGCAGAACGGACAGGTCCTACGAGCAGTACTTC | CASRTDRSYEQYF
NA | TRBJ1-5 | TRBV5-4 | 15 | NA | TGTGCCAGCAGCGTCCAGGGGCCGGGCAATCAGCCCCAGCATTTT | CASSVQGPGNQPQHF
TRBD1 | TRBJ2-5 | TRBV10-3 | 16 | NA | TGTGCCATCAGTCTAGGGACAGGGGTGGGCCAAGAGACCCAGTACTTC | CAISLGTGVGQETQYF
TRBD2 | TRBJ2-7 | TRBV20-1 | 17 | NA | TGCAGTGCTAGTGGGTTAGCGGGGGGGCCGGGTTTGTACGAGCAGTACTTC | CSASGLAGGPGLYEQYF
TRBD1 | TRBJ1-1 | TRBV29-1 | 13 | once | TGCAGCGTTGAGACAGGGAAGAACACTGAAGCTTTCTTT | CSVETGKNTEAFF
NA | TRBJ2-1 | TRBV10-3 | 11 | NA | TGTGCCATCAGGGCTCTCAATGAGCAGTTCTTC | CAIRALNEQFF
TRBD2 | TRBJ2-7 | TRBV20-1 | 11 | NA | TGCAGTGCTCAGCGGGACTACGAGCAGTACTTC | CSAQRDYEQYF
TRBD1 | TRBJ1-3 | TRBV3-1/TRBV3-2 | 16 | NA | TGTGCCAGCAGCCAAGTTCTGACAGGGAAAGGAAACACCATATATTTT | CASSQVLTGKGNTIYF
NA | TRBJ1-5 | TRBV7-8 | 12 | NA | TGTGCCAGCAGCTTGGGGCCGGAGCCCCAGCATTTT | CASSLGPEPQHF
TRBD1 | TRBJ1-2 | TRBV7-3 | 14 | NA | TGTGCCAGCAGCCCTACCGGGACAGATCCGGGCTACACCTTC | CASSPTGTDPGYTF
NA | TRBJ1-2 | TRBV10-3 | 14 | NA | TGTGCCATCAGTGAACTTCCGACAGGAGATGGCTACACCTTC | CAISELPTGDGYTF
TRBD2 | TRBJ2-3 | TRBV30 | 14 | NA | TGTGCCTGGAGTGTGCAGGGAGGGGTAGATACGCAGTATTTT | CAWSVQGGVDTQYF
NA | TRBJ2-7 | TRBV2 | 11 | NA | TGTGCCAGCCAGACTGGCTACGAGCAGTACTTC | CASQTGYEQYF
TRBD1 | TRBJ1-6 | TRBV7-9 | 15 | NA | TGTGCCAGCAGCGAACGGGACAGGGGGAATTCACCCCTCCACTTT | CASSERDRGNSPLHF
TRBD1 | TRBJ1-1 | TRBV6-5 | 16 | NA | TGTGCCAGCAGTTTCTTACCTGGACAGGCGAACACTGAAGCTTTCTTT | CASSFLPGQANTEAFF
TRBD1 | TRBJ2-2 | TRBV6-5 | 16 | NA | TGTGCCAGCAGTTACCGGTCGACAGGGGGCTTCGGGGAGCTGTTTTTT | CASSYRSTGGFGELFF
TRBD1 | TRBJ1-1 | TRBV2 | 13 | few | TGTGCCAGCAAGGACAGGGTGAACACTGAAGCTTTCTTT | CASKDRVNTEAFF
TRBD1 | TRBJ2-7 | TRBV3-1/TRBV3-2 | 17 | NA | TGTGCCAGCAGCCAAGGCAACCGACAGGGGGGAATTCACGAGCAGTACTTC | CASSQGNRQGGIHEQYF
TRBD1 | TRBJ1-3 | TRBV29-1 | 16 | NA | TGCAGCGCTTCCGTCCGGGACAGGGTTTCAGGAAACACCATATATTTT | CSASVRDRVSGNTIYF
TRBD1 | TRBJ2-5 | TRBV3-1/TRBV3-2 | 16 | NA | TGTGCCAGCAGCCAAAGGCTGACAGGGGGCAAGGAGACCCAGTACTTC | CASSQRLTGGKETQYF
NA | TRBJ2-2 | TRBV11-2 | 14 | NA | TGTGCCAGCAGCGGCGGGACAGATACCGGGGAGCTGTTTTTT | CASSGGTDTGELFF
TRBD2 | TRBJ2-3 | TRBV5-1 | 16 | NA | TGCGCCAGCAGCTCTGGGACTAGCGGGGGCACAGATACGCAGTATTTT | CASSSGTSGGTDTQYF
TRBD1 | TRBJ2-3 | TRBV3-1/TRBV3-2 | 17 | NA | TGTGCCAGCAGCCAGGCCGGGACAGGGGGCGCGGGGGGTACGCAGTATTTT | CASSQAGTGGAGGTQYF
NA | TRBJ1-2 | TRBV12-3/TRBV12-4 | 12 | NA | TGTGCCTGCAAAGACAGTAACTATGGCTACACCTTC | CACKDSNYGYTF